The sequence of this TCR beta chain was determined in a study of OX40 agonist ivuxolimab in advanced cancers. Study-wide background: Three patients responded partially, comprising one with hepatocellular carcinoma and two with cutaneous melanoma. Study-wide points: People who partly responded at 0.1-3.0 mg/kg had some of the least clonal expansion seen. More expanded clones were found, on average, in CD8+ than in CD4+ T cells. Researchers did not establish what antigens the expanded peripheral T cells target.

To note about this clone: The antigen is not known.

Using immunoSEQ multiplex PCR, the repertoire was profiled, and TCRdb retains in-frame clones only, with some absent. The top ten clones hold approximately 0.67% of a sample with some 80,000 clones, 88% of them seen once. The CDR3 length is 15 residues. Trimming removed 0 bases from V and 2 bases from J, with 10 bases in between. CDR1 is LNHNV, CDR2 YYDKDF, per germline (reference sequence). This receptor was taken from an adult with an advanced solid tumor such as melanoma, head and neck, liver or kidney cancer. The chain is built from TRBV15 and TRBJ2-5, with a weak D call TRBD2 (6 bases). The specimen comprised CD4+ or CD8+ T cells sorted from blood, sampled in a trial of the OX40 agonist ivuxolimab. In nucleotides, the CDR3 is TGTGCCACCAGCAGAGATCTTCGGGGGCAAGAGACCCAGTACTTC. This gives the protein CATSRDLRGQETQYF.